These 22 T cell receptor beta chains came from one sample sequenced in a study of shared clonotypes between healthy human individuals (dated by TCRdb to between 2020 and 2021). CD8 naive samples were obtained by positive selection for CCR7 among CD45RO-negative cells, yielding a CD45RA+CCR7+ population from which TemRA cells were excluded. The receptor library was made with the immunoSEQ multiplex PCR assay. Drawn from immuneACCESS, this table holds only the in-frame rearrangements with V and J called that TCRdb kept. Clones are partly lost; checked studies trace under half to an unresolved V gene and leave the rest unexplained. Within this sample are some 2 million clones, with approximately 95% of them counted one time only. In total, the top ten clones hold 0.95% to 1.5% of the sample. The material sequenced was naive CD8+ T cells sorted from blood. Explained via the paper, the cell subset or site label denotes: CD45RA+CCR7+. All receptors come from a man between 18 and 35 years old in good health.

This clone was detected only once. This sequence joins TRBV30 and TRBJ2-7, with D possibly TRBD1 on 6 matching bases. CDR3 length: 15 residues. Trimming stripped 1 base from V and 5 bases from J, with 18 bases between. Looked up from germline, CDR1 is GTSNPN and CDR2 is SVGIG (reference sequence). CDR3 DNA: TGTGCCTGGAGTGACCTGGGGGCCCCTAAGGACGAGCAGTACTTC. It translates to CAWSDLGAPKDEQYF.

With regard to this clone: Other DNA sequences from this sample encode an identical CDR3 as well. This CDR3 reads CASSQTGLSYEQYF. The CDR3 nucleotides read TGCGCCAGCAGCCAGACAGGGCTCTCCTACGAGCAGTACTTC. This chain joins TRBV4-3 and TRBJ2-7; 7 bases fit TRBD1. The V gene's germline CDR1 is LGHNA and CDR2 YSLEER. The trim removed 3 bases at V and 0 bases at J, leaving 2 bases unmatched. The CDR3 covers 14 residues.

Concerning this clone itself: The sample holds other DNA sequences that translate to the same CDR3. The V and J genes are TRBV13 and TRBJ1-1; D uncertain. The CDR3 sequence is 11 residues long. V gave up 5 bases and J gave up 6 bases, with 7 bases separating them. CDR1 is PRHDT and CDR2 is FYEKMQ in the germline V gene (reference sequence). The chain's CDR3 is CASSPSSEAFF. CDR3 coding DNA: TGTGCCAGCAGCCCCTCATCTGAAGCTTTCTTT.

CDR3 amino acids: CASSPQGQNTEAFF. DNA for the CDR3: TGTGCCAGCAGCCCCCAGGGACAGAACACTGAAGCTTTCTTT. The chain uses TRBV9 and TRBJ1-1; tentative D call: TRBD1 (6 bases). V was shortened by 4 bases and J by 1 base, with 11 bases between the two germline ends. Per the germline V gene, CDR1 is SGDLS and CDR2 is YYNGEE. The CDR3 runs to 14 residues.

The chain carries TRBV7-9 and TRBJ1-1, with 7 positions matching TRBD1. The germline V gene has CDR1 SEHNR and CDR2 FQNEAQ (reference sequence). J was trimmed by 8 bases and V by 3 bases; bases with no gene match: 3. The length of the CDR3 is 12 residues. The CDR3 spells CASSFTGQEAFF. The DNA for the CDR3 is TGTGCCAGCAGCTTCACGGGACAGGAAGCTTTCTTT.

This clone has only one observation. J is TRBJ2-5 and V is TRBV5-6; no clear D gene. In germline, CDR1 is SGHDT, CDR2 YYEEEE. V was cut by 0 bases and J by 5 bases, with 8 bases left in between. The CDR3 runs to 13 residues. The CDR3 DNA reads TGTGCCAGCAGCTTGGCCGATCGGGAGACCCAGTACTTC. Protein: CASSLADRETQYF.

This clone was counted a single time. The chain combines TRBV4-1 with TRBJ2-7; a weak D match, TRBD1 (6 bases). Germline assignment: CDR1 MGHRA and CDR2 YSYEKL. Trimming shortened V by 0 bases and J by 4 bases, and 22 bases separated the two germline ends. This CDR3 has 18 residues. CDR3 nucleotides: TGCGCCAGCAGCCAAGAACCCCTGGGACATGAGGGGGAGTACGAGCAGTACTTC. Residues: CASSQEPLGHEGEYEQYF.

On this clone itself: Other DNA sequences in the sample encode the same CDR3. The chain carries TRBV7-9 and TRBJ1-2; 9 bases fit TRBD1. The CDR3 loop spans 13 amino acids. The V segment lost 5 bases and the J segment 6 bases; nucleotides outside the gene matches: 4. Germline lookup yields CDR1 SEHNR and CDR2 FQNEAQ (reference sequence). The CDR3 loop is CASSLTGGDGYTF. CDR3 in DNA: TGTGCCAGCAGCCTTACAGGGGGCGATGGCTACACCTTC.

Of note for this clone: The sample contains more than one DNA sequence encoding this CDR3. CDR3 coding DNA: TGTGCCAGCAGTTACGGGGCAGCGGCCTACGAGCAGTACTTC. Translated: CASSYGAAAYEQYF. This chain uses TRBV6-5 with TRBJ2-7; the D call may be TRBD1 or TRBD2 (5 bases each). V dropped 2 bases and J dropped 2 bases, with 10 bases sitting between them. The CDR3 is 14 residues long. Germline-derived CDR1 and CDR2 are MNHEY and SVGAGI.

The chain links TRBV7-8 to TRBJ1-1; D remains unclear. This CDR3 has 14 residues. Trimming stripped 1 base from V and 4 bases from J, with 10 bases between. Germline V CDR1 and CDR2: SGHVS, FQNEAQ. DNA of the CDR3: TGTGCCAGCAGCTTAGGGGATGGAAGCACTGAAGCTTTCTTT. Translation: CASSLGDGSTEAFF.

The CDR3 bases are TGTGCCAGCATCGGGACTAGCGGGAGCGGGGAGCTGTTTTTT. Its translation: CASIGTSGSGELFF. The chain combines TRBV2 with TRBJ2-2, with TRBD2 matching over 14 bases. V shed 7 bases and J 7 bases; nucleotides not matched to a gene: 2. The CDR3 covers 14 residues. Germline values: CDR1 SNHLY, CDR2 FYNNEI.

CDR3 sequence: CASSVYRGDTGELFF. CDR3 nucleotides: TGTGCCAGCAGTGTCTATCGGGGGGACACCGGGGAGCTGTTTTTT. The chain has TRBV6-5 and TRBJ2-2; 7 bases are shared with TRBD2. This CDR3 is built from 15 residues. V shed 5 bases, J shed 3 bases, and the junction held 6 bases outside the gene matches. In germline, CDR1 is MNHEY, CDR2 SVGAGI.

The CDR3 nucleotides read TGCGCCAGCATTAGCGGAGACCTTAACACTGAAGCTTTCTTT. Protein sequence: CASISGDLNTEAFF. The chain uses TRBV5-1 and TRBJ1-1; D ambiguous. Germline V gives CDR1 SGHRS, CDR2 YFSETQ. The CDR3 spans 14 residues. Trimming shortened V by 6 bases and J by 2 bases, and 14 bases separated the two germline ends.

This clone was found once. The rearrangement links TRBV10-3 to TRBJ2-7; D perhaps matches TRBD1 (6 bases). The ends were cut back, 3 bases at V and 0 bases at J, with 9 bases in the middle. Germline values: CDR1 ENHRY, CDR2 SYGVKD. The CDR3 length is 14 residues. CDR3 residues: CAISDRDNSYEQYF. The CDR3 bases are TGTGCCATCAGTGACCGGGACAACTCCTACGAGCAGTACTTC.

To note about this clone: The sample holds other DNA sequences that translate to the same CDR3. The CDR3 coding sequence is TGTGCCAGTAGCCCGGGATTCTCCTACGAGCAGTACTTC. Translation: CASSPGFSYEQYF. J is TRBJ2-7 and V is TRBV19; D might be TRBD2 (5 bases). This CDR3 region has 13 residues. V lost 6 bases and J lost 0, with 9 bases in between. From germline, CDR1 is LNHDA and CDR2 SQIVND (reference sequence).

The rearrangement uses TRBV15 and TRBJ2-5; D gene uncertain. Looked up from germline, CDR1 is LNHNV and CDR2 is YYDKDF (reference sequence). Trimming took 0 bases from V and 5 from J, leaving 7 bases between them. The CDR3 runs to 13 residues. CDR3: CATSRDRKETQYF. CDR3 in DNA: TGTGCCACCAGCAGAGATCGTAAGGAGACCCAGTACTTC.

With respect to this clone: Other DNA sequences in this specimen translate into the identical CDR3. The rearrangement links TRBV13 to TRBJ2-1; 12 positions agree with TRBD2. The germline V gene has CDR1 PRHDT and CDR2 FYEKMQ (reference sequence). The CDR3 spans 17 residues. The V gene end was trimmed by 4 bases and the J gene end by 0 bases; junction bases not matched to a gene: 4. CDR3 sequence: CASSSGLAGSSYNEQFF. Here the CDR3 DNA reads TGTGCCAGCAGCTCAGGACTAGCGGGGAGCTCCTACAATGAGCAGTTCTTC.

This clone has a single count. The rearrangement uses TRBV9 and TRBJ1-5; TRBD1 matches 8 bases. The CDR3 sequence is 15 residues long. The J segment lost 5 bases and the V segment lost 0 bases, leaving 4 bases of the junction unmatched. Per the germline V gene, CDR1 is SGDLS and CDR2 is YYNGEE. The CDR3 DNA reads TGTGCCAGCAGCGTAGGGCAGGGGGCGGATCAGCCCCAGCATTTT. Residues: CASSVGQGADQPQHF.

The genes are TRBV6-6 and TRBJ2-5; TRBD1 agrees at 8 bases. The J call may be wrong; the DNA end is better matched by TRBJ2-7. The germline V gene has CDR1 MNHNY and CDR2 SVGAGI (reference sequence). The CDR3 totals 15 residues. The CDR3, as DNA: TGTGCCAGCAGTTACTCGGGACAGGATTCCTACGAGCAGTACTTC. Translation gives CASSYSGQDSYEQYF.

In the case of this clone: The same CDR3 also results from other DNA sequences found in this sample. The genes are TRBV7-6 and TRBJ1-5; 7 bases are shared with TRBD1. The CDR3 extends over 14 amino acids. Trimming removed 3 bases from V and 2 bases from J; junction bases left unmatched: 1. Germline CDR1 is SGHVS and CDR2 is FNYEAQ. CDR3 amino acids: CASSLGTGNQPQHF. CDR3 DNA sequence: TGTGCCAGCAGCTTGGGGACAGGCAATCAGCCCCAGCATTTT.

V is TRBV30 and J is TRBJ1-3; unclear D gene. This CDR3 has 12 amino acids. Germline CDR1 and CDR2: GTSNPN and SVGIG (reference sequence). Trimming removed 6 bases at V and 1 base at J, with 7 bases between. The CDR3, as DNA: TGTGCCTGTGACATGTCTGGAAACACCATATATTTT. This translates into CACDMSGNTIYF.

The chain couples TRBV27 to TRBJ1-5, with 7 bases that match TRBD1. Germline CDR1 reads MNHEY; CDR2 reads SMNVEV (reference sequence). This CDR3 contains 16 residues. V lost 4 bases and J lost 2; bases outside the gene matches: 8. The CDR3 coding sequence is TGTGCCAGCAGTTCCGGGACAGAGGTACGCAATCAGCCCCAGCATTTT. Residues: CASSSGTEVRNQPQHF.